Listed below are T cell receptor beta chains from one sample, sequenced in a study of blood T cell repertoires in COVID-19. Sequencing used immunoSEQ multiplex PCR; TCRdb keeps in-frame clones, though not all of them. The data hold 350,000 or so clones, with nearly 90% observed a single time. The source material was peripheral blood. The origin of the receptors is a man younger than 35 with active or convalescent COVID-19. Both conserved end residues are part of each CDR3. A D gene is named only where the DNA matches it firmly. A row's size may be missing; if present it is once, few, many or a size class.

D gene: TRBD1; J gene: TRBJ1-1; clone size: NA; V gene: TRBV6-6; CDR3 protein: CASRVDRGLGTEAFF; CDR3 DNA: TGTGCCAGCAGAGTGGACAGGGGATTGGGAACTGAAGCTTTCTTT
D gene: TRBD1; J gene: TRBJ1-4; clone size: NA; V gene: TRBV5-1; CDR3 protein: CASSLATGARSANEKLFF; CDR3 DNA: TGCGCCAGCAGCTTGGCAACAGGGGCTCGGTCCGCTAATGAAAAACTGTTTTTT
D gene: TRBD1; J gene: TRBJ1-4; clone size: NA; V gene: TRBV18; CDR3 protein: CASSPPRGLGTNEKLFF; CDR3 DNA: TGTGCCAGCTCACCACCAAGGGGGCTGGGTACTAATGAAAAACTGTTTTTT
D gene: NA; J gene: TRBJ1-1; clone size: NA; V gene: TRBV4-1; CDR3 protein: CASSQDEDPVTEAFF; CDR3 DNA: TGCGCCAGCAGCCAAGATGAGGATCCTGTTACTGAAGCTTTCTTT
D gene: NA; J gene: TRBJ2-1; clone size: NA; V gene: TRBV5-6; CDR3 protein: CASSFKVSGSYNEQFF; CDR3 DNA: TGTGCCAGCAGCTTTAAAGTTTCAGGGTCCTACAATGAGCAGTTCTTC
D gene: TRBD2; J gene: TRBJ2-7; clone size: NA; V gene: TRBV11-2; CDR3 protein: CASSPSPGTSGREQYF; CDR3 DNA: TGTGCCAGCAGCCCTTCCCCCGGGACTAGCGGACGCGAGCAGTACTTC
D gene: NA; J gene: TRBJ1-1; clone size: few; V gene: TRBV12-3/TRBV12-4; CDR3 protein: CASTSEAEAFF; CDR3 DNA: TGTGCCAGCACCTCTGAGGCTGAAGCTTTCTTT
D gene: NA; J gene: TRBJ2-1; clone size: NA; V gene: TRBV5-5; CDR3 protein: CASSLAPLNSYPEQFF; CDR3 DNA: TGTGCCAGCAGCTTGGCCCCACTAAATAGCTACCCCGAGCAGTTCTTC
D gene: TRBD2; J gene: TRBJ2-7; clone size: NA; V gene: TRBV2; CDR3 protein: CASSSGTSGYEQYF; CDR3 DNA: TGTGCCAGCAGTTCAGGGACTAGCGGGTACGAGCAGTACTTC
D gene: NA; J gene: TRBJ1-5; clone size: NA; V gene: TRBV9; CDR3 protein: CASSVGAGGDQPQHF; CDR3 DNA: TGTGCCAGCAGCGTAGGGGCGGGGGGCGATCAGCCCCAGCATTTT
D gene: TRBD2; J gene: TRBJ2-1; clone size: NA; V gene: TRBV9; CDR3 protein: CASSATTGTSGSGEQFF; CDR3 DNA: TGTGCCAGCAGCGCGACTACCGGGACTAGCGGGAGCGGTGAGCAGTTCTTC
D gene: TRBD1; J gene: TRBJ1-1; clone size: NA; V gene: TRBV7-9; CDR3 protein: CASSQFVRDSTEAFF; CDR3 DNA: TGTGCCAGCAGCCAATTCGTCCGGGACAGCACTGAAGCTTTCTTT
D gene: TRBD2; J gene: TRBJ2-1; clone size: NA; V gene: TRBV7-3; CDR3 protein: CASSNSGGSYNEQFF; CDR3 DNA: TGTGCCAGCAGCAATAGCGGGGGCTCCTACAATGAGCAGTTCTTC
D gene: TRBD1; J gene: TRBJ2-3; clone size: NA; V gene: TRBV28; CDR3 protein: CASSPIGTGETDTQYF; CDR3 DNA: TGTGCCAGCAGCCCGATAGGGACAGGGGAGACAGATACGCAGTATTTT
D gene: TRBD1; J gene: TRBJ1-4; clone size: NA; V gene: TRBV7-9; CDR3 protein: CASTPGQVREKLFF; CDR3 DNA: TGTGCCAGCACCCCGGGACAGGTCAGAGAAAAACTGTTTTTT
D gene: NA; J gene: TRBJ2-3; clone size: NA; V gene: TRBV3-1/TRBV3-2; CDR3 protein: CATKNSPSTDTQYF; CDR3 DNA: TGTGCCACTAAGAATAGTCCTAGCACAGATACGCAGTATTTT
D gene: TRBD1; J gene: TRBJ1-2; clone size: NA; V gene: TRBV6-2/TRBV6-3; CDR3 protein: CASSWDRPGGYGYTF; CDR3 DNA: TGTGCCAGCAGCTGGGACAGACCCGGAGGCTATGGCTACACCTTC
D gene: TRBD2; J gene: TRBJ2-1; clone size: NA; V gene: TRBV27; CDR3 protein: CASSPRYGTSGGYSYNEQFF; CDR3 DNA: TGTGCCAGCAGTCCTAGATACGGGACTAGCGGGGGGTATTCCTACAATGAGCAGTTCTTC
D gene: NA; J gene: TRBJ2-3; clone size: NA; V gene: TRBV6-4; CDR3 protein: CASSLGGGRTDTQYF; CDR3 DNA: TGTGCCAGCTCCTTGGGAGGGGGGCGCACAGATACGCAGTATTTT
D gene: TRBD1; J gene: TRBJ1-1; clone size: NA; V gene: TRBV7-3; CDR3 protein: CASSENRGKDTEAFF; CDR3 DNA: TGTGCCAGCAGCGAAAACAGGGGCAAGGACACTGAAGCTTTCTTT
D gene: NA; J gene: TRBJ2-7; clone size: NA; V gene: TRBV18; CDR3 protein: CASSAGRESEQYF; CDR3 DNA: TGTGCCAGCTCCGCTGGTCGGGAGTCCGAGCAGTACTTC
D gene: NA; J gene: TRBJ1-1; clone size: few; V gene: TRBV15; CDR3 protein: CATSRGGLGATEAFF; CDR3 DNA: TGTGCCACCAGCAGAGGGGGGTTGGGGGCAACTGAAGCTTTCTTT
D gene: NA; J gene: TRBJ2-7; clone size: NA; V gene: TRBV5-6; CDR3 protein: CASSQKTRVYEQYF; CDR3 DNA: TGTGCCAGCAGCCAGAAAACTAGAGTCTACGAGCAGTACTTC
D gene: NA; J gene: TRBJ1-4; clone size: many; V gene: TRBV6-6; CDR3 protein: CASKGSQEKLFF; CDR3 DNA: TGTGCCAGCAAAGGGAGTCAAGAAAAACTGTTTTTT
D gene: TRBD2; J gene: TRBJ2-1; clone size: NA; V gene: TRBV6-4; CDR3 protein: CASSRLAGGPYNEQFF; CDR3 DNA: TGTGCCAGCAGTCGTCTAGCGGGGGGTCCCTACAATGAGCAGTTCTTC
D gene: NA; J gene: TRBJ2-7; clone size: once; V gene: TRBV6-5; CDR3 protein: CASSTGTQWYEQYF; CDR3 DNA: TGTGCCAGCAGCACCGGCACACAGTGGTACGAGCAGTACTTC
D gene: NA; J gene: TRBJ2-7; clone size: NA; V gene: TRBV6-5; CDR3 protein: CASSYSRDPAYEQYF; CDR3 DNA: TGTGCCAGCAGCTATTCCAGGGATCCCGCCTACGAGCAGTACTTC
D gene: NA; J gene: TRBJ2-2; clone size: NA; V gene: TRBV3-1/TRBV3-2; CDR3 protein: CASSQDLVDTANTGELFF; CDR3 DNA: TGTGCCAGCAGCCAAGATCTGGTGGACACCGCGAACACCGGGGAGCTGTTTTTT
D gene: TRBD1; J gene: TRBJ1-1; clone size: NA; V gene: TRBV12-5; CDR3 protein: CASGSYRTTGLTEAFF; CDR3 DNA: TGTGCTAGTGGTTCTTATAGAACGACAGGGCTAACTGAAGCTTTCTTT
D gene: NA; J gene: TRBJ2-3; clone size: once; V gene: TRBV6-2/TRBV6-3; CDR3 protein: CASSYSLADTQYF; CDR3 DNA: TGTGCCAGCAGTTACTCTCTCGCAGATACGCAGTATTTT
D gene: NA; J gene: TRBJ1-2; clone size: once; V gene: TRBV7-9; CDR3 protein: CASSLRGSDYGYTF; CDR3 DNA: TGTGCCAGCAGCTTAAGGGGGTCTGACTATGGCTACACCTTC
D gene: TRBD1; J gene: TRBJ2-1; clone size: NA; V gene: TRBV7-2; CDR3 protein: CASSLGGGRGYNEQFF; CDR3 DNA: TGTGCCAGCAGCTTAGGAGGGGGCAGGGGCTACAATGAGCAGTTCTTC
D gene: NA; J gene: TRBJ1-4; clone size: NA; V gene: TRBV28; CDR3 protein: CASSGGNNEKLFF; CDR3 DNA: TGTGCCAGCAGTGGGGGGAATAATGAAAAACTGTTTTTT
D gene: TRBD2; J gene: TRBJ2-1; clone size: NA; V gene: TRBV11-2; CDR3 protein: CASSGPSGLGRVEQFF; CDR3 DNA: TGTGCCAGCAGCGGTCCTAGCGGCTTAGGTCGGGTGGAGCAGTTCTTC
D gene: TRBD2; J gene: TRBJ2-7; clone size: NA; V gene: TRBV4-2; CDR3 protein: CASSQDPPRLAYF; CDR3 DNA: TGTGCCAGCAGCCAAGATCCGCCGAGACTAGCTTACTTC
D gene: NA; J gene: TRBJ2-5; clone size: once; V gene: TRBV5-1; CDR3 protein: CASSLRETQYF; CDR3 DNA: TGCGCCAGCAGCTTGCGAGAGACCCAGTACTTC
D gene: NA; J gene: TRBJ1-3; clone size: NA; V gene: TRBV28; CDR3 protein: CASSSLVPPGNTIYF; CDR3 DNA: TGTGCCAGCAGTTCCCTCGTCCCCCCTGGAAACACCATATATTTT
D gene: TRBD1; J gene: TRBJ2-3; clone size: NA; V gene: TRBV7-2; CDR3 protein: CASRTGTGADTQYF; CDR3 DNA: TGTGCCAGCAGAACCGGGACAGGGGCAGATACGCAGTATTTT
D gene: TRBD2; J gene: TRBJ2-1; clone size: NA; V gene: TRBV18; CDR3 protein: CASSPAREGNEQFF; CDR3 DNA: TGTGCCAGCTCACCAGCGCGGGAGGGCAATGAGCAGTTCTTC
D gene: TRBD1; J gene: TRBJ1-6; clone size: NA; V gene: TRBV11-3; CDR3 protein: CASSEPGQVYSPLHF; CDR3 DNA: TGTGCCAGCAGCGAACCGGGACAGGTTTATTCACCCCTCCACTTT
D gene: NA; J gene: TRBJ2-1; clone size: once; V gene: TRBV5-1; CDR3 protein: CASSPQGEDGEQFF; CDR3 DNA: TGCGCCAGCAGCCCACAGGGTGAGGACGGTGAGCAGTTCTTC
D gene: NA; J gene: TRBJ2-2; clone size: few; V gene: TRBV9; CDR3 protein: CASSVVNRELFF; CDR3 DNA: TGTGCCAGCAGCGTAGTTAACAGGGAGCTGTTTTTT
D gene: TRBD1; J gene: TRBJ1-2; clone size: NA; V gene: TRBV19; CDR3 protein: CASSIPGQVLYGYTF; CDR3 DNA: TGTGCCAGTAGTATCCCGGGACAGGTCCTCTATGGCTACACCTTC
D gene: TRBD1; J gene: TRBJ2-7; clone size: NA; V gene: TRBV11-1; CDR3 protein: CASSFRTGEVEQYF; CDR3 DNA: TGTGCCAGCAGCTTCAGGACAGGGGAAGTCGAGCAGTACTTC
D gene: NA; J gene: TRBJ1-1; clone size: NA; V gene: TRBV29-1; CDR3 protein: CSVAQGTVGEAFF; CDR3 DNA: TGCAGCGTTGCCCAGGGTACAGTCGGCGAAGCTTTCTTT
D gene: TRBD1; J gene: TRBJ1-3; clone size: NA; V gene: TRBV27; CDR3 protein: CASKDRVNSGNTIYF; CDR3 DNA: TGTGCCAGCAAAGACAGGGTGAACTCTGGAAACACCATATATTTT
D gene: TRBD1; J gene: TRBJ1-1; clone size: NA; V gene: TRBV29-1; CDR3 protein: CSVDRGDPNTEAFF; CDR3 DNA: TGCAGTGTGGACAGGGGGGACCCGAACACTGAAGCTTTCTTT
D gene: NA; J gene: TRBJ1-2; clone size: NA; V gene: TRBV5-6; CDR3 protein: CASSLGTVRHYGYTF; CDR3 DNA: TGTGCCAGCAGCTTGGGGACAGTTCGGCACTATGGCTACACCTTC
D gene: NA; J gene: TRBJ1-1; clone size: NA; V gene: TRBV11-3; CDR3 protein: CASSLSLLTEAFF; CDR3 DNA: TGTGCCAGCAGCTTATCCCTTTTAACTGAAGCTTTCTTT
D gene: TRBD1; J gene: TRBJ1-1; clone size: NA; V gene: TRBV7-8; CDR3 protein: CASSLARAANRGPFSNTEAFF; CDR3 DNA: TGTGCCAGCAGCTTAGCCAGGGCCGCTAACAGGGGGCCCTTTTCGAACACTGAAGCTTTCTTT
D gene: TRBD2; J gene: TRBJ2-3; clone size: NA; V gene: TRBV14; CDR3 protein: CASSQAGRTTDTQYF; CDR3 DNA: TGTGCCAGCAGCCAAGCCGGGAGGACCACAGATACGCAGTATTTT
D gene: NA; J gene: TRBJ1-2; clone size: NA; V gene: TRBV13; CDR3 protein: CASSLQTGVNYGYTF; CDR3 DNA: TGTGCCAGCAGCTTACAAACCGGAGTAAACTATGGCTACACCTTC
D gene: TRBD1; J gene: TRBJ1-1; clone size: NA; V gene: TRBV14; CDR3 protein: CASSLYRGSRTEAFF; CDR3 DNA: TGTGCCAGCAGCCTTTACAGGGGGTCTCGCACTGAAGCTTTCTTT
D gene: NA; J gene: TRBJ2-2; clone size: NA; V gene: TRBV9; CDR3 protein: CASSARVENTGELFF; CDR3 DNA: TGTGCCAGCAGCGCCAGGGTTGAGAACACCGGGGAGCTGTTTTTT
D gene: TRBD2; J gene: TRBJ2-1; clone size: NA; V gene: TRBV3-1/TRBV3-2; CDR3 protein: CASSQDRKGLAGVISNEQFF; CDR3 DNA: TGTGCCAGCAGCCAAGACCGCAAAGGACTAGCGGGAGTAATTTCCAATGAGCAGTTCTTC
D gene: NA; J gene: TRBJ1-1; clone size: NA; V gene: TRBV20-1; CDR3 protein: CSASIGSHTEAFF; CDR3 DNA: TGCAGTGCTAGTATCGGTTCCCATACTGAAGCTTTCTTT
D gene: NA; J gene: TRBJ1-3; clone size: NA; V gene: TRBV3-1/TRBV3-2; CDR3 protein: CASRQQGYGNTIYF; CDR3 DNA: TGTGCCAGCAGGCAACAGGGCTATGGAAACACCATATATTTT
D gene: NA; J gene: TRBJ1-2; clone size: NA; V gene: TRBV29-1; CDR3 protein: CSLLPPGGGYTF; CDR3 DNA: TGCAGCTTATTGCCCCCCGGAGGCGGCTACACCTTC